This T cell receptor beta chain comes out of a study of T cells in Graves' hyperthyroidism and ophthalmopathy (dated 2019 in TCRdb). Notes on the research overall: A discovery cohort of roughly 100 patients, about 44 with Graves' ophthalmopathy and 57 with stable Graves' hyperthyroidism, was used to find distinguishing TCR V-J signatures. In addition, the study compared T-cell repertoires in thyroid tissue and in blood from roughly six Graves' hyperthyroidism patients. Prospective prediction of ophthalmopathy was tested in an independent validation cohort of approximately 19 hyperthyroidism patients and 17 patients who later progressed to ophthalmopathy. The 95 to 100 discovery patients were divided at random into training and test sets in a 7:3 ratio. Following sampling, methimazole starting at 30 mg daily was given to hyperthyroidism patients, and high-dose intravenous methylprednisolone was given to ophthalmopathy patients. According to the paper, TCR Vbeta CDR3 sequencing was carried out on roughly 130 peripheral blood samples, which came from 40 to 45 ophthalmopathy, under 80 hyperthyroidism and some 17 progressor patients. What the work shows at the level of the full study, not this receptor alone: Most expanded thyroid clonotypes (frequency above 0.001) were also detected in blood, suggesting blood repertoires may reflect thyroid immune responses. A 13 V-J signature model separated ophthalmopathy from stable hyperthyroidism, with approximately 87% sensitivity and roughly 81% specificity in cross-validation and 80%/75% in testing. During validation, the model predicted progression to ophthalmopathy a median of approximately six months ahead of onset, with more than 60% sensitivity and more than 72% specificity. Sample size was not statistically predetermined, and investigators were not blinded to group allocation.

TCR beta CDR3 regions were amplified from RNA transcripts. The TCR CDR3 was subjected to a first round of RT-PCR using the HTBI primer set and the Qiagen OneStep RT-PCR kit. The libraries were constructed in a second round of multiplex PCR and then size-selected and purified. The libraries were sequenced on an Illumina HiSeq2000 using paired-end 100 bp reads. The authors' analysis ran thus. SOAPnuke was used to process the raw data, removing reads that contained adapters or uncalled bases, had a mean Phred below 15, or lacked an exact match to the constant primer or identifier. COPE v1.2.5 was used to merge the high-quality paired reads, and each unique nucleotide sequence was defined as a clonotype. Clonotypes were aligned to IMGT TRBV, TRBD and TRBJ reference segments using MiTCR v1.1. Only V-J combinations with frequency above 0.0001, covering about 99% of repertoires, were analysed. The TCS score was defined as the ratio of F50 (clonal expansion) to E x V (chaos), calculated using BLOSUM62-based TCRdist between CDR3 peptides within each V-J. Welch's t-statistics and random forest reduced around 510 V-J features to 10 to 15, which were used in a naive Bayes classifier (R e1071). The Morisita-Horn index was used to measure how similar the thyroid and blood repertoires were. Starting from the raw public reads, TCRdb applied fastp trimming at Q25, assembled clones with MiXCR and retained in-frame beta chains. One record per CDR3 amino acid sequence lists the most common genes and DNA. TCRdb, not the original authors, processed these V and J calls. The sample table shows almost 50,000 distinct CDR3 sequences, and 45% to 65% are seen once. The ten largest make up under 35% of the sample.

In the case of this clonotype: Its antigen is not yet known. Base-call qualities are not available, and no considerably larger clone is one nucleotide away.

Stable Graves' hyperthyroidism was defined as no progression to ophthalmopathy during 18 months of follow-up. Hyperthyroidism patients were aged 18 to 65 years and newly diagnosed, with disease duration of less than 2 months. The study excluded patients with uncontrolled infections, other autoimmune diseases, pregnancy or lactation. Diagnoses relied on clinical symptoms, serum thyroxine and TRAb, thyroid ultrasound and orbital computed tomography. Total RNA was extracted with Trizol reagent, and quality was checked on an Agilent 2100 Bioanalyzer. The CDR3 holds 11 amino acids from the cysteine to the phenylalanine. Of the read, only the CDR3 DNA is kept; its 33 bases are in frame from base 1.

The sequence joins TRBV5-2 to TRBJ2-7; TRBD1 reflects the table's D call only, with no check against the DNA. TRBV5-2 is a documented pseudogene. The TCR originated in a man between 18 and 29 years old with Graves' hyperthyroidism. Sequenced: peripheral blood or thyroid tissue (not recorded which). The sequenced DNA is TGTGCCAGCAATCGGGACGAAGGTTTGTACTTC. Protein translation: CASNRDEGLYF.